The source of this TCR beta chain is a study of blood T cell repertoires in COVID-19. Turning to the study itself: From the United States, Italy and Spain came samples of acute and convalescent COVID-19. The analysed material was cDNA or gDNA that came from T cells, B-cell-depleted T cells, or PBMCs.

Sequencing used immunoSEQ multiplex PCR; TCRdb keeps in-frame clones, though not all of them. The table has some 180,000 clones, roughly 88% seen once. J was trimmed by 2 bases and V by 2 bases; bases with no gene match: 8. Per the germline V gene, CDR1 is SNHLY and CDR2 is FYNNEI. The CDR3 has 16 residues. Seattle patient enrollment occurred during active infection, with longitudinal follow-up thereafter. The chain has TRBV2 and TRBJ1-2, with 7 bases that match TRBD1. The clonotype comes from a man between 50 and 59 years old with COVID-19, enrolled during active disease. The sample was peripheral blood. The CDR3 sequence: CASSEWGTDVNYGYTF. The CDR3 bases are TGTGCCAGCAGTGAATGGGGGACAGATGTCAACTATGGCTACACCTTC.